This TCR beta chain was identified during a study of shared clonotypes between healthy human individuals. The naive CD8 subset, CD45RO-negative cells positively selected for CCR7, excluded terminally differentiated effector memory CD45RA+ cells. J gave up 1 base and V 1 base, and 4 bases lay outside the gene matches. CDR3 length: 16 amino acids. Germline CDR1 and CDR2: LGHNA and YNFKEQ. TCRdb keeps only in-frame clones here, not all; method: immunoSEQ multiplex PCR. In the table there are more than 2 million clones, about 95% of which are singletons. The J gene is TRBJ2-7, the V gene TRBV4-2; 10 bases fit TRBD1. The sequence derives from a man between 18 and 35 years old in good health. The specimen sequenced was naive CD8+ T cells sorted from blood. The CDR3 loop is CASSQGDRGLSYEQYF. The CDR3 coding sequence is TGTGCCAGCAGCCAAGGGGACAGGGGCCTATCCTACGAGCAGTACTTC.